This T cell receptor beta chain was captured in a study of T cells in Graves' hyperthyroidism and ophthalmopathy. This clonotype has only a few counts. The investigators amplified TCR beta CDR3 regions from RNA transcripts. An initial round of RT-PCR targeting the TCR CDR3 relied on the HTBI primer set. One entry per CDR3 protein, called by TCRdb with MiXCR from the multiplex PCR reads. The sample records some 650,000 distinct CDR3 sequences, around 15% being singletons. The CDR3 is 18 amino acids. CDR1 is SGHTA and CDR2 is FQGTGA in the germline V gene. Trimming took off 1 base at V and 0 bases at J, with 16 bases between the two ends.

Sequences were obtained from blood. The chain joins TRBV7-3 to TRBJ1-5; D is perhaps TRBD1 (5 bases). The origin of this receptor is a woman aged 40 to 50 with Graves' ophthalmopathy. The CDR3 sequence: CASSLSDGGVGSNQPQHF. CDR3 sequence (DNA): TGTGCCAGCAGCTTAAGTGATGGAGGGGTAGGTAGCAATCAGCCCCAGCATTTT.